What follows are 15 T cell receptor beta chains derived from one specimen sequenced in a study of response to subunit inactivated influenza vaccine. TCRdb called the RT-PCR reads again in MiXCR, with one record for every CDR3 protein. The profile shows approximately 170,000 distinct CDR3 sequences, 13% to 15% of them singletons. Sequencing was performed on CD8+ T cells sorted from PBMCs, taken more than 4 days after vaccination. The receptors derive from a man aged 45-65 years who received an inactivated influenza vaccine.

J is TRBJ2-1 and V is TRBV15, with D perhaps matching TRBD2 (7 bases). The CDR3 is 15 residues long. V gave up 5 bases and J gave up 7 bases, with 18 bases separating them. CDR1 and CDR2 (germline): LNHNV, YYDKDF (reference sequence). DNA for the CDR3: TGTGCCACCAGCGCCCCCGGGGGGCCTTCGAATGAGCAGTTCTTC. It translates to CATSAPGGPSNEQFF.

V and J are TRBV7-6 and TRBJ2-3; 8 bases are shared with TRBD1. V gave up 2 bases and J gave up 3 bases; unmatched junction bases: 10. Germline loops: CDR1 SGHVS, CDR2 FNYEAQ. This CDR3 comprises 17 residues. Here the CDR3 DNA reads TGTGCCAGCAGCTTAACCGCTCAGGGGGCTGGGACAGATACGCAGTATTTT. Amino acid sequence: CASSLTAQGAGTDTQYF. Using reference TRBV7-6 and TRBJ2-3 for the parts outside the CDR3, the full variable domain is GAGVSQSPRYKVTKRGQDVALRCDPISGHVSLYWYRQALGQGPEFLTYFNYEAQQDKSGLPNDRFSAERPEGSISTLTIQRTEQRDSAMYRCASSLTAQGAGTDTQYFGPGTRLTVL.

This clonotype was detected a few times. The chain combines TRBV7-9 with TRBJ1-4, with 9 bases aligning to TRBD1. Germline CDR1 and CDR2: SEHNR and FQNEAQ (reference sequence). The CDR3 is 15 residues long. Trimming cost V 3 bases and J 8 bases; bases outside gene matches: 7. The CDR3 sequence is CASSFRQGGGEKLFF. CDR3 bases: TGTGCCAGCAGCTTCCGACAGGGGGGTGGAGAAAAACTGTTTTTT.

J is TRBJ2-7 and V is TRBV20-1, with 9 bases identical to TRBD1. The J segment lost 3 bases and the V segment lost 0 bases, leaving 6 bases of the junction unmatched. The CDR3 is made up of 15 amino acids. Germline assignment: CDR1 DFQATT and CDR2 SNEGSKA (reference sequence). CDR3 loop: CSARDRTGALYEQYF. CDR3 coding DNA: TGCAGTGCTAGAGATAGGACAGGGGCCCTCTACGAGCAGTACTTC.

This clonotype appeared a few times. This chain links TRBV28 with TRBJ2-1; D not certain. From germline, CDR1 is MDHEN and CDR2 SYDVKM. The V end lost 5 bases, the J end lost 8 bases, and 10 bases lay between the germline ends. The CDR3 totals 12 residues. CDR3 amino acids: CASSRLRYEQFF. CDR3 coding DNA: TGTGCCAGCAGTCGACTTAGGTATGAGCAGTTCTTC.

The chain couples TRBV4-3 to TRBJ1-2; possible D gene TRBD1, 6 bases. Trimming stripped 4 bases from V and 3 bases from J, with 18 bases between. This CDR3 has 16 amino acids. Germline V lookup: CDR1 LGHNA, CDR2 YSLEER. This chain's CDR3 is CASSLRVGQNYYGYTF. The CDR3 DNA reads as TGCGCCAGCAGCCTCAGAGTCGGACAGAACTACTATGGCTACACCTTC.

This clonotype came up a few times. The chain combines TRBV29-1 with TRBJ2-1; 10 nucleotides align to TRBD1. Germline V gene data show CDR1 as SQVTM and CDR2 as ANQGSEA. The CDR3 totals 16 residues. The V gene end was trimmed by 3 bases and the J gene end by 1 base; junction bases not matched to a gene: 6. The CDR3 sequence: CSVDWEGQGSYNEQFF. The CDR3 DNA is TGCAGCGTTGATTGGGAGGGACAGGGGTCCTACAATGAGCAGTTCTTC.

J is TRBJ1-6 and V is TRBV20-1; D remains unclear. This CDR3 contains 15 residues. Per germline, CDR1 DFQATT and CDR2 SNEGSKA (reference sequence). The V gene lost 0 bases and the J gene lost 3 bases, with 9 bases spanning the gap. Here the CDR3 reads CSARDVRSYNSPLHF. The CDR3 bases are TGCAGTGCTAGAGATGTCCGGAGCTATAATTCACCCCTCCACTTT.

This clonotype has a handful of counts. J is TRBJ2-7 and V is TRBV6-6; no clear D gene. Per the germline V gene, CDR1 is MNHNY and CDR2 is SVGAGI (reference sequence). The CDR3 sequence is 13 residues long. Trimming took off 0 bases at V and 5 bases at J, with 8 bases between the two ends. The CDR3 DNA sequence: TGTGCCAGCAGTTACTCGACCCGGAACGAGCAGTACTTC. It codes for CASSYSTRNEQYF.

The V call is TRBV20-1, the J call TRBJ1-1, with D unclear. Trimming took off 5 bases at V and 5 bases at J, with 15 bases between the two ends. The CDR3 covers 13 residues. The germline gives CDR1 DFQATT, CDR2 SNEGSKA (reference sequence). CDR3 region: CSAGGIRRTEAFF. The CDR3 nucleotides are TGCAGTGCTGGAGGGATAAGAAGGACTGAAGCTTTCTTT.

This clonotype was detected only a few times. This chain links TRBV25-1 with TRBJ2-1; maybe TRBD1 (5 bases). Germline lookup yields CDR1 MGHDK and CDR2 SYGVNS. The CDR3 runs 14 residues. Trimming left V 1 base short and J 2 bases short, with 6 bases between. CDR3 protein: CASSESGPYNEQFF. Written as DNA, the CDR3 is TGTGCCAGCAGTGAATCAGGGCCCTACAATGAGCAGTTCTTC.

This chain uses TRBV7-9 with TRBJ1-5, with D maybe TRBD1 (6 bases). This CDR3 region has 14 residues. V was pared by 5 bases and J by 4 bases, with 12 bases between. Per the germline V gene, CDR1 is SEHNR and CDR2 is FQNEAQ (reference sequence). The DNA of the CDR3 is TGTGCCAGCAGCCGAACAGGGCCGAATCAGCCCCAGCATTTT. Its protein is CASSRTGPNQPQHF.

The chain is built from TRBV11-2 and TRBJ2-7, with 10 nucleotides matching TRBD2. The CDR3 has 16 amino acids. V trimming: 3 bases; J trimming: 1 base; junction bases outside the gene matches: 6. Per germline, CDR1 SGHAT and CDR2 FQNNGV. CDR3 bases: TGTGCCAGCAGCTTTGGCCTAGCGGGAGCATCCTACGAGCAGTACTTC. It translates to CASSFGLAGASYEQYF.

The chain combines TRBV4-3 with TRBJ2-1; D is undetermined. This CDR3 has 16 residues. Trimming pared 0 bases from V and 1 base from J, leaving 10 bases between. Germline V CDR1 and CDR2: LGHNA, YSLEER. CDR3 DNA: TGCGCCAGCAGCCAAGAAAGCAGAATTTCCTACAATGAGCAGTTCTTC. Its translation: CASSQESRISYNEQFF.

In this sample, this clonotype turned up many times. The rearrangement uses TRBV4-1 and TRBJ1-4, with 12 bases identical to TRBD1. The CDR3 has 15 amino acids. J lost 7 bases, V lost 4 bases, and 4 bases had no gene match. Germline CDR1 and CDR2: MGHRA and YSYEKL. DNA for the CDR3: TGCGCCAGCAGCCTTGGGACAGGGGGCGGTGAAAAACTGTTTTTT. This encodes CASSLGTGGGEKLFF.